The T cell receptor beta chain described here comes from a study of blood T cells in healthy people across ages. This clonotype was detected a few times. What it binds is unknown. It was with a sample-barcoded 5' primer and a J-beta primer mix that a second PCR of roughly 7 to 12 cycles was run. Each TCR beta cDNA got a 12-nucleotide random molecular identifier. Per-sample output comprised a minimum of 2.5 million paired-end reads containing CDR3. Each CDR3 protein gets one entry after TCRdb re-called the 5' RACE reads with MiXCR. The data show about 1 million distinct CDR3 sequences, 35% to 55% seen once. General study findings and limits: Unknown donor CMV status possibly confounded expanded clonotype changes.

The clonotype originates from a woman aged 55-70 years in good health. The sample taken for sequencing was blood.

The CDR3 here is CASSQDNLRTTQYF. CDR3 in DNA: TGTGCCAGCAGCCAAGATAATCTGAGGACGACCCAGTACTTC. The chain joins TRBV14 to TRBJ2-7; no firm D call. The closer fit of TRBJ2-5 to the DNA end suggests the J call may be wrong. The length of the CDR3 is 14 residues. From germline, CDR1 is SGHDN and CDR2 FVKESK.